This T cell receptor beta chain was observed in a study of OX40 agonist ivuxolimab in advanced cancers. Across the whole study: Across the patients, intravenous ivuxolimab was delivered every 2 weeks at 0.01 to 10 mg/kg.

Blood was sampled at baseline, cycle 4 day 1, and cycle 7 day 1. Only in-frame clones appear in the TCRdb table, and some are missing; sequencing was by immunoSEQ multiplex PCR. The sample has roughly 61,000 clones; 86% are singletons. This clone was seen only once. Its specificity is not known. Study-level results: Expanded peripheral T-cell antigen specificity went undetermined. More expanded clones were found, on average, in CD8+ than in CD4+ T cells.

The CDR3 loop spans 12 amino acids. V was trimmed by 2 bases and J by 3 bases, leaving 5 bases between them. The germline gives CDR1 SGHRS, CDR2 YFSETQ. This TCR derives from an adult with an advanced solid tumor such as melanoma, head and neck, liver or kidney cancer. This material consisted of CD4+ or CD8+ T cells sorted from blood, taken in a trial of the OX40 agonist ivuxolimab. The genes are TRBV5-1 and TRBJ1-1; unclear D gene. CDR3 DNA sequence: TGCGCCAGCAGCTTAGGACACACTGAAGCTTTCTTT. Its protein product is CASSLGHTEAFF.